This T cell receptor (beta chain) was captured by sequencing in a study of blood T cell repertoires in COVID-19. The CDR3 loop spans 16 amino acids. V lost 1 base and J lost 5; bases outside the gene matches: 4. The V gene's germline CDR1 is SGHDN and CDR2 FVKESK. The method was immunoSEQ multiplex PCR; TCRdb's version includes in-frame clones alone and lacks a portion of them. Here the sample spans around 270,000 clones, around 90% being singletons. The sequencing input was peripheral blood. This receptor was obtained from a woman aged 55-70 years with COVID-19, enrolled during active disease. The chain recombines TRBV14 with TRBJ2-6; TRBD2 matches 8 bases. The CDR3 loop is CASSQVGGGRANVLTF. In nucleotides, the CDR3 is TGTGCCAGCAGCCAAGTCGGGGGGGGCCGGGCCAACGTCCTGACTTTC. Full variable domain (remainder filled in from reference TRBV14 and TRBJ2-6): EAGVTQFPSHSVIEKGQTVTLRCDPISGHDNLYWYRRVMGKEIKFLLHFVKESKQDESGMPNNRFLAERTGGTYSTLKVQPAELEDSGVYFCASSQVGGGRANVLTFGAGSRLTVL.